A selection of T cell receptor beta chains follows, all from one sample in a study of CD8 T cells in ankylosing spondylitis. TCRdb redid the calling of the 5' RACE reads with MiXCR, one entry per CDR3 protein. The top ten hold around 19% of the sample, which has under 950,000 distinct CDR3 sequences, about 20% seen once. Sequencing input: blood, either unsorted or a sorted T cell fraction (not recorded which). These receptors all come from a male donor with ankylosing spondylitis. The CDR3 runs from the conserved cysteine through the conserved F or W. Each record gives: D gene, J gene, V gene, clone size, CDR3 protein, CDR3 DNA. The D gene is left open where the match is weak. Only part of the rows carry a size: once, few, many, or a class if the clone is expanded.

d_call: .; j_call: TRBJ2-3; v_call: TRBV5-1; clone_size: many; cdr3_aa: CASSPPGPNTDTQYF; cdr3_nt: TGCGCCAGCAGCCCCCCCGGGCCAAACACAGATACGCAGTATTTT
d_call: .; j_call: TRBJ1-1; v_call: TRBV7-8; clone_size: .; cdr3_aa: CASSSLGEEAFF; cdr3_nt: TGTGCCAGCAGCTCCCTGGGCGAAGAAGCTTTCTTT
d_call: .; j_call: TRBJ1-2; v_call: TRBV6-5; clone_size: .; cdr3_aa: CASSYSDRNNYGYTF; cdr3_nt: TGTGCCAGCAGTTACTCGGACAGAAACAACTATGGCTACACCTTC
d_call: TRBD2; j_call: TRBJ2-1; v_call: TRBV12-3/TRBV12-4; clone_size: .; cdr3_aa: CASSLAGSGGFNEQFF; cdr3_nt: TGTGCCAGCAGCTTGGCTGGTAGCGGGGGCTTCAATGAGCAGTTCTTC
d_call: .; j_call: TRBJ2-3; v_call: TRBV12-3/TRBV12-4; clone_size: few; cdr3_aa: CASSAAGLLRLF; cdr3_nt: TGTGCCAGCAGCGCGGCGGGACTCCTTAGGCTTTTT
d_call: .; j_call: TRBJ2-1; v_call: TRBV9; clone_size: few; cdr3_aa: CASSVGAGSSYNEQFF; cdr3_nt: TGTGCCAGCAGCGTAGGGGCGGGGAGCTCCTACAATGAGCAGTTCTTC
d_call: TRBD1; j_call: TRBJ2-1; v_call: TRBV12-3/TRBV12-4; clone_size: once; cdr3_aa: CASSFGGQGYNEQFF; cdr3_nt: TGTGCCAGCAGTTTTGGGGGACAGGGCTACAATGAGCAGTTCTTC
d_call: .; j_call: TRBJ2-3; v_call: TRBV7-2; clone_size: .; cdr3_aa: CASRKTSTDTQYF; cdr3_nt: TGTGCCAGCAGAAAAACTAGCACAGATACGCAGTATTTT
d_call: .; j_call: TRBJ1-1; v_call: TRBV5-1; clone_size: .; cdr3_aa: CASSYTGSTEAFF; cdr3_nt: TGCGCCAGCAGCTATACAGGGAGCACTGAAGCTTTCTTT
d_call: .; j_call: TRBJ1-3; v_call: TRBV2; clone_size: .; cdr3_aa: CASRVQQGPGNTIYF; cdr3_nt: TGTGCCAGCCGGGTGCAACAGGGTCCTGGAAACACCATATATTTT
d_call: .; j_call: TRBJ2-1; v_call: TRBV28; clone_size: .; cdr3_aa: CASSSLRGPNNEQFF; cdr3_nt: TGTGCCAGCAGTTCCCTGCGGGGCCCGAACAATGAGCAGTTCTTC
d_call: .; j_call: TRBJ1-2; v_call: TRBV5-6; clone_size: .; cdr3_aa: CASSYTSGTYGYTF; cdr3_nt: TGTGCCAGCAGCTACACCTCCGGGACCTATGGCTACACCTTC
d_call: .; j_call: TRBJ2-2; v_call: TRBV4-3; clone_size: .; cdr3_aa: CASSRKAAPVDTGELFF; cdr3_nt: TGCGCCAGCAGCCGGAAGGCGGCGCCCGTCGACACCGGGGAGCTGTTTTTT
d_call: TRBD1; j_call: TRBJ1-2; v_call: TRBV9; clone_size: .; cdr3_aa: CASSEGQGALYDGYTF; cdr3_nt: TGTGCCAGCAGCGAGGGACAGGGGGCGTTATACGATGGCTACACCTTC
d_call: TRBD1; j_call: TRBJ1-6; v_call: TRBV5-1; clone_size: many; cdr3_aa: CASSGEGQANSPLHF; cdr3_nt: TGCGCCAGCAGCGGTGAGGGACAGGCTAATTCACCCCTCCACTTT